The 14 T cell receptor beta chains reported below all come from one sample, sequenced in a study of blood T cell repertoires in COVID-19. Measured with immunoSEQ multiplex PCR; TCRdb has only the in-frame clones, and not every one. The sample records under 250,000 clones, roughly 90% being singletons. Sequencing input: peripheral blood. Every receptor here comes from a woman aged 60 to 75 with acute or convalescent COVID-19.

This chain uses TRBV7-2 with TRBJ1-2; TRBD1 matches 8 bases. This CDR3 comprises 15 residues. Per the germline V gene, CDR1 is SGHTA and CDR2 is FQGNSA. Trimming at V came to 2 bases and at J to 0 bases, leaving 2 bases not matched to a gene. CDR3 sequence: CASSLRDRSNYGYTF. The CDR3 DNA is TGTGCCAGCAGCTTACGGGACAGGTCTAACTATGGCTACACCTTC.

The V gene is TRBV2, the J gene TRBJ1-5, with a tentative D call TRBD1 (5 bases). The V and J ends lost 7 bases and 4 bases respectively, with 17 bases between them. Germline V gives CDR1 SNHLY, CDR2 FYNNEI. The length of the CDR3 is 15 residues. The CDR3 region is CASTPRRAENQPQHF. CDR3 nucleotide sequence: TGTGCCAGCACCCCTCGCAGGGCGGAAAATCAGCCCCAGCATTTT.

The J gene is TRBJ2-3, the V gene TRBV5-1; TRBD2 agrees at 7 bases. From germline, CDR1 is SGHRS and CDR2 YFSETQ. The CDR3 spans 19 residues. Germline trimming cut 3 bases from V and 1 base from J; bases unmatched to any gene: 17. This CDR3 reads CASSYRRSSGAVGTDTQYF. DNA of the CDR3: TGCGCCAGCAGCTATAGGCGGTCTAGCGGCGCCGTGGGCACAGATACGCAGTATTTT.

V is TRBV7-2 and J is TRBJ2-7; D is perhaps TRBD2 (6 bases). V was cut by 6 bases and J by 2 bases, with 17 bases left in between. The CDR3 is 15 amino acids. Looked up from germline, CDR1 is SGHTA and CDR2 is FQGNSA. The CDR3 sequence is CASRRGGTGTYEQYF. The CDR3 region has the DNA TGTGCCAGCAGACGAGGAGGGACTGGAACCTACGAGCAGTACTTC.

This clone showed up just once. V gene TRBV5-1 combines with J gene TRBJ2-7, with D possibly matching TRBD1 (6 bases). The CDR3 has 15 residues. The germline V gene encodes CDR1 SGHRS and CDR2 YFSETQ. The V end lost 4 bases, the J end lost 0 bases, and 14 bases lay between the germline ends. The DNA for the CDR3 is TGCGCCAGCAGCCTAGACAGGACGAGCTCCTACGAGCAGTACTTC. Protein product: CASSLDRTSSYEQYF. Full variable domain (outside the CDR3, taken from reference TRBV5-1 and TRBJ2-7): KAGVTQTPRYLIKTRGQQVTLSCSPISGHRSVSWYQQTPGQGLQFLFEYFSETQRNKGNFPGRFSGRQFSNSRSEMNVSTLELGDSALYLCASSLDRTSSYEQYFGPGTRLTVT.

The chain employs TRBV6-5 and TRBJ1-5; no clear D. Trimming took off 6 bases at V and 2 bases at J, with 14 bases between the two ends. Germline V CDR1 and CDR2: MNHEY, SVGAGI. The CDR3 is 15 amino acids. The CDR3 spells CASRSTPVGNQPQHF. In DNA, the CDR3 is TGTGCCAGCAGGAGCACCCCTGTTGGCAATCAGCCCCAGCATTTT.

The genes are TRBV27 and TRBJ2-1, with TRBD1 matching over 9 bases. Germline V gene data show CDR1 as MNHEY and CDR2 as SMNVEV (reference sequence). The CDR3 has 15 residues. J lost 6 bases, V lost 5 bases, and 8 bases had no gene match. CDR3 nucleotides: TGTGCCAGCAGTCTTGGGACAGGGAGGGGCAATGAGCAGTTCTTC. It codes for CASSLGTGRGNEQFF.

The chain links TRBV9 to TRBJ1-1; 10 nucleotides align to TRBD1. V was clipped by 1 base and J by 5 bases; unmatched bases: 11. The CDR3 length is 17 residues. Germline V gene lookup returns CDR1 SGDLS and CDR2 YYNGEE. CDR3 sequence: CASSVSTGQGKWTEAFF. The CDR3 bases are TGTGCCAGCAGCGTATCAACGGGACAGGGGAAGTGGACTGAAGCTTTCTTT.

This clone has a single count. V and J are TRBV4-3 and TRBJ1-1; TRBD1 matches 7 bases. This CDR3 region has 14 residues. CDR1 is LGHNA and CDR2 is YSLEER in the germline V gene. The J segment lost 5 bases and the V segment lost 0 bases, leaving 3 bases of the junction unmatched. CDR3 region: CASSQDAGGTEAFF. CDR3 DNA: TGCGCCAGCAGCCAAGATGCAGGGGGAACTGAAGCTTTCTTT.

V gene TRBV23-1 combines with J gene TRBJ2-7, with 11 nucleotides matching TRBD2. TRBV23-1 is an open reading frame, and its role is uncertain. This CDR3 contains 17 residues. The J segment lost 4 bases and the V segment lost 4 bases, leaving 12 bases of the junction unmatched. CDR3 in DNA: TGCGCCAGCAGTCGGGCCCAGACTAGCGGGGATTTATACGAGCAGTACTTC. Translated: CASSRAQTSGDLYEQYF.

The chain combines TRBV2 with TRBJ2-6; weak D call: TRBD1 (5 bases). Germline V CDR1 and CDR2: SNHLY, FYNNEI. This CDR3 spans 16 amino acids. The germline V and J ends were trimmed by 2 bases and 0 bases, with 8 bases remaining between them. CDR3 sequence: CASSEYRTSGANVLTF. The CDR3 bases are TGTGCCAGCAGTGAATACAGGACCTCTGGGGCCAACGTCCTGACTTTC.

This chain links TRBV6-5 with TRBJ2-6; the match to TRBD1 covers 7 bases. Germline CDR1 MNHEY, CDR2 SVGAGI. CDR3 size: 15 residues. Trimming removed 6 bases from V and 7 bases from J; junction bases left unmatched: 9. The CDR3 reads CASSSDRVGANVLTF. CDR3 nucleotides: TGTGCCAGCAGCTCCGACAGGGTCGGAGCCAACGTCCTGACTTTC.

The chain's CDR3 is CASSPTWGHGETQYF. The DNA for the CDR3 is TGTGCCAGCTCACCTACATGGGGCCATGGGGAGACCCAGTACTTC. The chain carries TRBV18 and TRBJ2-5, with TRBD1 as a possible D gene (5 bases). The germline V and J ends were trimmed by 3 bases and 5 bases, with 16 bases remaining between them. CDR1 and CDR2 from the germline V gene are KGHSH and LQKENI. The CDR3 has 15 residues.

The J gene is TRBJ1-1, the V gene TRBV7-3; D is undetermined. This CDR3 has 13 amino acids. With 5 bases removed from V and 5 bases from J, the gap between germline ends came to 12 bases. Germline CDR1 SGHTA, CDR2 FQGTGA. The DNA for the CDR3 is TGTGCCAGCAGCCGACAACGTGGTACTGAAGCTTTCTTT. Translation gives CASSRQRGTEAFF.